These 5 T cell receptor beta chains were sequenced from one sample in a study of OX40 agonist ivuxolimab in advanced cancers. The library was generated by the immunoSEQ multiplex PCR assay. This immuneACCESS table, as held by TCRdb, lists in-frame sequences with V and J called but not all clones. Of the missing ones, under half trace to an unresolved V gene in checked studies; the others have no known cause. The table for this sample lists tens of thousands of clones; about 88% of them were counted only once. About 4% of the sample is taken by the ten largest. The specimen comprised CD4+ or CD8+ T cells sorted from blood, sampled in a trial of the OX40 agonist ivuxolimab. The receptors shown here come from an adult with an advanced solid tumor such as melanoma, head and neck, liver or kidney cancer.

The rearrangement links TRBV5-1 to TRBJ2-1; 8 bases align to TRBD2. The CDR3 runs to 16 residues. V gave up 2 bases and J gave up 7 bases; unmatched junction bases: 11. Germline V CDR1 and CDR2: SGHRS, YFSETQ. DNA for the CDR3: TGCGCCAGCAGCTTTATCTCCGGACTAGCTACGAATGAGCAGTTCTTC. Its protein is CASSFISGLATNEQFF.

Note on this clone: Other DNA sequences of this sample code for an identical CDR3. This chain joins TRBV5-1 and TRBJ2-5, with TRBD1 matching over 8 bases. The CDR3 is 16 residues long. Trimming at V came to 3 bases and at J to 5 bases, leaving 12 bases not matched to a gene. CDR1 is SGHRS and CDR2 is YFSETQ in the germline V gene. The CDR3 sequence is CASSWTGSAMGETQYF. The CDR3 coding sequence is TGCGCCAGCAGCTGGACAGGGTCAGCGATGGGGGAGACCCAGTACTTC.

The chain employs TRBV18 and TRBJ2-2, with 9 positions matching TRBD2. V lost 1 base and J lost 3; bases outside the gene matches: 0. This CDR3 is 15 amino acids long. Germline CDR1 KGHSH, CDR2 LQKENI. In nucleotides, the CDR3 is TGTGCCAGCTCACCACGACTAGCGGACACCGGGGAGCTGTTTTTT. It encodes CASSPRLADTGELFF.

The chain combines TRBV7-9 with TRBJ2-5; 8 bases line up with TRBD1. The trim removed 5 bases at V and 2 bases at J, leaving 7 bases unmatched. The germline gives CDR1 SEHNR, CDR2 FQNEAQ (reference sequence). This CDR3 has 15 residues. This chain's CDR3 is CASSQGAGQQETQYF. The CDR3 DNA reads TGTGCCAGCAGCCAGGGGGCGGGACAGCAAGAGACCCAGTACTTC.

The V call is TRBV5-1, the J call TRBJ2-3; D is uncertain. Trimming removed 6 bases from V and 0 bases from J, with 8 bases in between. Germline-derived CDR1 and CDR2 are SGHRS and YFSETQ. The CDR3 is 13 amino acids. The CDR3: CASTEASTDTQYF. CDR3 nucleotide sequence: TGCGCCAGCACTGAGGCTAGCACAGATACGCAGTATTTT.